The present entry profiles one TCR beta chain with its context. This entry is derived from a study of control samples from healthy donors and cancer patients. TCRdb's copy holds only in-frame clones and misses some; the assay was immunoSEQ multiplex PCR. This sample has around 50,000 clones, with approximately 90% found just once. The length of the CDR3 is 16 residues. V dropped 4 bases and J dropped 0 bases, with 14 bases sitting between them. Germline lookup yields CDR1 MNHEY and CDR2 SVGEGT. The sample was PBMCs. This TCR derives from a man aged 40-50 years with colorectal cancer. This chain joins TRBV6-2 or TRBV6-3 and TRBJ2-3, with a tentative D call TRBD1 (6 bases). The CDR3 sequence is CASSLYNRASTDTQYF. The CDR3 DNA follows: TGTGCCAGCAGTTTATATAACAGGGCCAGCACAGATACGCAGTATTTT.